The 32 T cell receptor beta chains listed next were all sequenced from one sample in a study of blood T cell repertoires in COVID-19. Produced via immunoSEQ multiplex PCR; TCRdb's table is partial and in-frame only. The repertoire has 130,000 to 150,000 clones, about four fifths of them found once; the top ten carry under 9.5%. Sequencing was carried out using PBMCs or T cells enriched from blood (not recorded which). These receptors all stem from a man in his fifties or sixties who had recovered from COVID-19.

V usage is TRBV11-2 and J usage is TRBJ1-2; 8 bases map to TRBD1. V lost 0 bases to trimming and J lost 4 bases; unmatched junction nucleotides: 1. The CDR3 is 14 amino acids. Germline V CDR1 and CDR2: SGHAT, FQNNGV. CDR3 in amino acids: CASSLDQGAYGYTF. The CDR3 coding sequence is TGTGCCAGCAGCTTAGATCAGGGGGCCTATGGCTACACCTTC.

This clone was found a few times. The chain has TRBV9 and TRBJ1-6; 9 bases are a match to TRBD1. V shed 4 bases and J 10 bases; nucleotides not matched to a gene: 12. There are 16 residues in the CDR3. The germline V gene encodes CDR1 SGDLS and CDR2 YYNGEE. CDR3 nucleotide sequence: TGTGCCAGCAGCACCTCACAGGGGGCGGTTGTATCACCCCTCCACTTT. Translating it yields CASSTSQGAVVSPLHF.

The rearrangement joins TRBV5-6 to TRBJ1-5, with 7 bases that match TRBD1. Unmatched junction bases numbered 0, after V lost 1 base and J lost 5 bases. CDR3 length equals 13 residues. In germline, CDR1 is SGHDT, CDR2 YYEEEE. CDR3 loop: CASSLTGDQPQHF. The CDR3 DNA reads as TGTGCCAGCAGCTTGACAGGGGATCAGCCCCAGCATTTT.

The CDR3 here is CASSPERGRETQYF. DNA of the CDR3: TGTGCCAGCAGCCCAGAGCGGGGGCGGGAGACCCAGTACTTC. The V call is TRBV13, the J call TRBJ2-5, with 8 positions matching TRBD2. Germline CDR1 and CDR2: PRHDT and FYEKMQ (reference sequence). Trimming removed 5 bases from V and 5 bases from J; junction bases left unmatched: 7. This CDR3 comprises 14 residues.

The chain employs TRBV7-8 and TRBJ2-2, with 12 bases lining up with TRBD1. CDR3 length: 18 residues. V was clipped by 5 bases and J by 4 bases; unmatched bases: 11. Per germline, CDR1 SGHVS and CDR2 FQNEAQ. In nucleotides, the CDR3 is TGTGCCAGCAGCCCACGGTCGGGACAGGGGGCGGGCACCGGGGAGCTGTTTTTT. This encodes CASSPRSGQGAGTGELFF.

The CDR3 protein is CASSEWAGGADTQYF. The CDR3 region has the DNA TGTGCCAGCAGTGAATGGGCGGGGGGAGCTGATACGCAGTATTTT. The rearrangement uses TRBV25-1 and TRBJ2-3, with 8 bases aligning to TRBD2. Germline CDR1 is MGHDK and CDR2 is SYGVNS. The CDR3 totals 15 residues. V lost 1 base and J lost 6; bases outside the gene matches: 6.

The rearrangement links TRBV2 to TRBJ2-4; 8 bases are a match to TRBD1. Per the germline V gene, CDR1 is SNHLY and CDR2 is FYNNEI. The V segment lost 3 bases and the J segment 6 bases; nucleotides outside the gene matches: 4. The CDR3 contains 14 residues. Here the CDR3 DNA reads TGTGCCAGCAGTGATGCGCAGGGGGCAAACATTCAGTACTTC. This translates into CASSDAQGANIQYF. Using reference TRBV2 and TRBJ2-4 for the parts outside the CDR3, the full variable domain is EPEVTQTPSHQVTQMGQEVILRCVPISNHLYFYWYRQILGQKVEFLVSFYNNEISEKSEIFDDQFSVERPDGSNFTLKIRSTKLEDSAMYFCASSDAQGANIQYFGAGTRLSVL.

The chain couples TRBV27 to TRBJ2-2; possible D gene TRBD1, 6 bases. V dropped 7 bases and J dropped 0 bases, with 12 bases sitting between them. This CDR3 spans 15 amino acids. Germline V lookup: CDR1 MNHEY, CDR2 SMNVEV (reference sequence). Here the CDR3 reads CASNWGLANTGELFF. The CDR3, as DNA: TGTGCCAGCAATTGGGGGCTAGCGAACACCGGGGAGCTGTTTTTT.

This clone was observed a few times. The chain is built from TRBV18 and TRBJ1-4, with D possibly matching TRBD1 (6 bases). The CDR3 is 15 residues long. The ends were cut back, 0 bases at V and 12 bases at J, with 17 bases in the middle. Germline V gene lookup returns CDR1 KGHSH and CDR2 LQKENI. The chain's CDR3 is CASSPPSGGGGELFF. The CDR3 DNA sequence: TGTGCCAGCTCACCACCGAGCGGGGGCGGAGGAGAACTGTTTTTT.

On this clone itself: This is likely an artifact of a read error, given a far larger clone one base away. This rearrangement joins TRBV28 to TRBJ2-3, with TRBD2 matching 10 bases. The V gene end was trimmed by 5 bases and the J gene end by 2 bases; junction bases not matched to a gene: 1. The CDR3 is made up of 14 amino acids. Germline CDR1 MDHEN, CDR2 SYDVKM. The CDR3 reads CASSLAGATDTQYF. As DNA, the CDR3 is TGTGCCAGCAGTCTAGCGGGGGCCACAGATACGCAGTATTTT.

CDR3 sequence (DNA): TGCGCCAGCAGCCAAGAGGACAGTTTCTACGAGCAGTACTTC. Translation gives CASSQEDSFYEQYF. The rearrangement uses TRBV4-3 and TRBJ2-7, with D maybe TRBD1 (6 bases). V lost 0 bases and J lost 3, with 9 bases in between. Germline loops: CDR1 LGHNA, CDR2 YSLEER. CDR3 size: 14 residues.

The chain carries TRBV9 and TRBJ1-2; D is ambiguous. The CDR3 covers 13 residues. CDR1 and CDR2 from the germline V gene are SGDLS and YYNGEE. V was trimmed by 0 bases and J by 6 bases, leaving 9 bases between them. CDR3 protein: CASSVGQRNGYTF. The CDR3 nucleotides are TGTGCCAGCAGCGTAGGGCAGAGGAATGGCTACACCTTC.

The chain carries TRBV28 and TRBJ1-5; the match to TRBD1 covers 12 bases. The germline V gene has CDR1 MDHEN and CDR2 SYDVKM. This CDR3 is built from 17 residues. The junction had 10 bases not matched to a gene; V was cut back by 6 bases and J by 4 bases. CDR3 loop: CASSRWGQGAYNQPQHF. In DNA form, the CDR3 reads TGTGCCAGCAGCCGATGGGGACAGGGGGCCTATAATCAGCCCCAGCATTTT.

The V gene is TRBV24-1, the J gene TRBJ2-2; 7 bases are shared with TRBD1. Germline trimming cut 4 bases from V and 1 base from J; bases unmatched to any gene: 5. This CDR3 contains 16 residues. Germline V gene sequence: CDR1 KGHDR, CDR2 SFDVKD. CDR3 sequence: CATSDPDRENTGELFF. The CDR3 DNA is TGTGCCACCAGTGACCCCGACAGGGAGAACACCGGGGAGCTGTTTTTT.

The rearrangement joins TRBV4-3 to TRBJ2-2; TRBD2 matches 10 bases. V dropped 1 base and J dropped 4; count of bases not matched to a gene: 9. Looked up from germline, CDR1 is LGHNA and CDR2 is YSLEER. This CDR3 contains 18 residues. In DNA form, the CDR3 reads TGCGCCAGCAGCCAAGCTCCTAGCGGGGGCTCGGGCACCGGGGAGCTGTTTTTT. It translates to CASSQAPSGGSGTGELFF.

The V gene is TRBV7-6, the J gene TRBJ1-2; D is uncertain. This CDR3 is 13 amino acids long. Per germline, CDR1 SGHVS and CDR2 FNYEAQ. The V end was cut by 2 bases, the J end by 3 bases, with 7 bases between. The CDR3 loop is CASSLLGDYGYTF. CDR3 coding DNA: TGTGCCAGCAGCTTATTGGGCGACTATGGCTACACCTTC.

The chain couples TRBV20-1 to TRBJ2-1; 9 nucleotides line up with TRBD1. CDR3 length: 14 amino acids. V lost 3 bases to trimming and J lost 9 bases; unmatched junction nucleotides: 9. Germline CDR1 reads DFQATT; CDR2 reads SNEGSKA (reference sequence). CDR3 loop: CSASPGQGYSEQFF. Here the CDR3 DNA reads TGCAGTGCTAGTCCGGGACAGGGATATAGTGAGCAGTTCTTC.

The chain recombines TRBV14 with TRBJ2-1; the match to TRBD2 covers 10 bases. The germline gives CDR1 SGHDN, CDR2 FVKESK. The junction had 8 bases not matched to a gene; V was cut back by 0 bases and J by 3 bases. This CDR3 spans 18 amino acids. The CDR3 sequence: CASSQDSAAGGLYNEQFF. CDR3 nucleotide sequence: TGTGCCAGCAGCCAAGATAGCGCAGCGGGGGGGCTCTACAATGAGCAGTTCTTC.

This chain connects TRBV14 to TRBJ1-3; D unclear. With 2 bases removed from V and 0 bases from J, the gap between germline ends came to 11 bases. Germline V lookup: CDR1 SGHDN, CDR2 FVKESK. The CDR3 has 16 residues. Here the CDR3 DNA reads TGTGCCAGCAGCCAATTTCGGTCGGGCTCTGGAAACACCATATATTTT. Its translation is CASSQFRSGSGNTIYF.

The J gene is TRBJ2-1, the V gene TRBV30, with a possible D match to TRBD2 (6 bases). V lost 3 bases to trimming and J lost 6 bases, with 15 bases between them. CDR3 length equals 14 residues. Germline loops: CDR1 GTSNPN, CDR2 SVGIG (reference sequence). The chain's CDR3 is CAWRSGGIGNEQFF. As DNA, the CDR3 is TGTGCCTGGAGAAGTGGGGGGATTGGCAATGAGCAGTTCTTC.

Comment on this clone: At the DNA level, this CDR3 is encoded by other sequences in the same sample as well. The chain couples TRBV9 to TRBJ1-3; tentatively, D is TRBD1 (6 bases). The germline CDR1 and CDR2 sequences are SGDLS and YYNGEE. The CDR3 totals 14 residues. V gave up 4 bases and J gave up 0 bases, with 8 bases separating them. This chain's CDR3 is CASSPTGSGNTIYF. The DNA of the CDR3 is TGTGCCAGCAGCCCGACAGGCTCTGGAAACACCATATATTTT.

On this clone itself: The sample holds other DNA sequences that translate to the same CDR3. The genes are TRBV6-5 and TRBJ1-2; D is possibly TRBD1 (5 bases). With 0 bases removed from V and 8 bases from J, the gap between germline ends came to 13 bases. In germline, CDR1 is MNHEY, CDR2 SVGAGI. CDR3 length: 14 amino acids. CDR3 loop: CASSYSAGLGGYTF. The CDR3 DNA is TGTGCCAGCAGTTACTCGGCAGGGCTCGGCGGCTACACCTTC.

The CDR3 is CASSLKQGLTEQYF. For the CDR3, the DNA is TGTGCCAGCAGCTTAAAACAGGGGTTAACCGAGCAGTACTTC. The chain couples TRBV11-1 to TRBJ2-7; 7 bases match TRBD1. Germline V CDR1 and CDR2: SGHAT, FQDESV (reference sequence). J gave up 6 bases and V 2 bases, and 7 bases lay outside the gene matches. The CDR3 is made up of 14 amino acids.

The chain uses TRBV25-1 and TRBJ2-1; D call uncertain. Germline V gives CDR1 MGHDK, CDR2 SYGVNS. CDR3 length: 13 amino acids. V was cut by 1 base and J by 1 base, with 2 bases left in between. The CDR3 coding sequence is TGTGCCAGCAGTGAATCTTCCTACAATGAGCAGTTCTTC. Residues: CASSESSYNEQFF.

As concerns this clone: One end of the junction varies from germline; a read error may be responsible. V and J are TRBV13 and TRBJ2-1, with 8 nucleotides matching TRBD2. The CDR3 has 12 residues. Germline loops: CDR1 PRHDT, CDR2 FYEKMQ (reference sequence). Here the CDR3 DNA reads TGTGCCAGCAGCCCCCGGGAGGGTAGCTCCATCTTC. Translated, it gives CASSPREGSSIF.

The chain links TRBV3-1 (or the pseudogene TRBV3-2) to TRBJ2-5; 13 nucleotides line up with TRBD2. Germline CDR1 is LGHDT and CDR2 is YNNKEL (reference sequence). The V and J ends lost 3 bases and 9 bases, in that order; junction bases with no gene match: 13. CDR3 length: 17 amino acids. The CDR3 bases are TGTGCCAGCAGCCAGAGACTAGCGGGGGGACCGCGGCGGGCCCAGTACTTC. Protein: CASSQRLAGGPRRAQYF.

The J gene is TRBJ2-7, the V gene TRBV5-5; 8 positions agree with TRBD1. Germline V gene lookup returns CDR1 SGHKS and CDR2 YYEKEE (reference sequence). The CDR3 is 14 residues long. V shed 1 base, J shed 4 bases, and the junction held 4 bases outside the gene matches. The CDR3 DNA is TGTGCCAGCAGCTTGCAGACAGGGGTGTACGAGCAGTACTTC. Translation: CASSLQTGVYEQYF.

The chain is built from TRBV18 and TRBJ1-5; D not certain. V lost 5 bases to trimming and J lost 3 bases, with 8 bases between them. Germline-derived CDR1 and CDR2 are KGHSH and LQKENI. The CDR3 totals 13 residues. CDR3 coding DNA: TGTGCCAGCTCAGGCACAGACAATCAGCCCCAGCATTTT. Translated, it gives CASSGTDNQPQHF.

V gene TRBV7-3 combines with J gene TRBJ1-2; 8 bases match TRBD1. The length of the CDR3 is 12 residues. CDR1 and CDR2 (germline): SGHTA, FQGTGA. J gave up 10 bases and V 5 bases, and 6 bases lay outside the gene matches. The CDR3 spells CASSLGQGDYTF. DNA of the CDR3: TGTGCCAGCAGCCTCGGACAGGGTGACTACACCTTC.

The chain joins TRBV13 to TRBJ2-7, with D hard to call. Germline CDR1 and CDR2: PRHDT and FYEKMQ (reference sequence). This CDR3 spans 14 amino acids. The V end was cut by 6 bases, the J end by 5 bases, with 17 bases between. CDR3 sequence reads: CASSYVAVADEQYF. DNA for the CDR3: TGTGCCAGCAGTTACGTTGCAGTGGCGGACGAGCAGTACTTC.

This chain connects TRBV7-9 to TRBJ2-7; unclear D gene. The CDR3 consists of 13 residues. The germline gives CDR1 SEHNR, CDR2 FQNEAQ (reference sequence). Trimming took 6 bases from V and 2 from J, leaving 11 bases between them. CDR3 sequence reads: CASSWHLTYEQYF. The CDR3 nucleotides read TGTGCCAGCAGTTGGCATCTGACCTACGAGCAGTACTTC. Full variable domain (outside the CDR3, taken from reference TRBV7-9 and TRBJ2-7): DTGVSQNPRHKITKRGQNVTFRCDPISEHNRLYWYRQTLGQGPEFLTYFQNEAQLEKSRLLSDRFSAERPKGSFSTLEIQRTEQGDSAMYLCASSWHLTYEQYFGPGTRLTVT.

The genes are TRBV6-5 and TRBJ1-1, with no clear D. CDR3 length: 12 amino acids. The germline gives CDR1 MNHEY, CDR2 SVGAGI. Trimming removed 6 bases from V and 8 bases from J, with 13 bases in between. The CDR3 loop is CASSDGRVEAFF. The CDR3 nucleotides read TGTGCCAGCAGCGATGGGCGGGTGGAAGCTTTCTTT.